This TCR beta chain originates from a study of T cell changes during pregnancy in multiple sclerosis. This CDR3 has 15 residues. The trim removed 4 bases at V and 3 bases at J, leaving 7 bases unmatched. The germline gives CDR1 SGHNT, CDR2 YYREEE (reference sequence). Only in-frame clones appear in the TCRdb table, and some are missing; sequencing was by immunoSEQ multiplex PCR. Of 56,000 or so clones in the sample, 90% were seen once. The sequence came from a female donor in good health, enrolled as a control in a pregnancy study. The source material was peripheral blood, sampled in the first trimester of pregnancy. The V and J genes are TRBV5-4 and TRBJ2-3; 8 bases fit TRBD2. CDR3 DNA sequence: TGTGCCAGCAGCCCCAGCGGGAGCCGAACAGATACGCAGTATTTT. Translation gives CASSPSGSRTDTQYF.